The 14 T cell receptor beta chains below come from one sample, sequenced in a study of cytotoxic CD8 clonotypes in ibrutinib-treated CLL. Only in-frame clones appear in the TCRdb table, and some are missing; sequencing was by immunoSEQ multiplex PCR. The data show 150,000 or so clones, 80% seen once. Sequencing used PBMCs, obtained after 36 months of ibrutinib treatment. The origin of the receptors is a human donor with chronic lymphocytic leukemia.

The chain links TRBV30 to TRBJ2-7; tentative D call: TRBD1 (5 bases). Looked up from germline, CDR1 is GTSNPN and CDR2 is SVGIG (reference sequence). Between the trimmed V and J ends, which lost 1 base and 4 bases, there was a span of 8 bases. This CDR3 spans 12 amino acids. The CDR3 loop is CAWSGQQYEQYF. In DNA form, the CDR3 reads TGTGCCTGGAGTGGACAGCAATACGAGCAGTACTTC.

The gene calls are TRBV2 and TRBJ1-6, with D perhaps TRBD1 (6 bases). V gave up 1 base and J gave up 6 bases, with 13 bases separating them. The CDR3 length is 16 residues. Germline assignment: CDR1 SNHLY and CDR2 FYNNEI. The CDR3: CASSEGLGARNSPLHF. The CDR3 nucleotides are TGTGCCAGCAGTGAAGGTTTGGGGGCTCGTAATTCACCCCTCCACTTT.

This clone was counted many times. This chain connects TRBV10-3 to TRBJ1-5; 10 nucleotides align to TRBD1. Germline V gene lookup returns CDR1 ENHRY and CDR2 SYGVKD. The V and J ends lost 4 bases and 5 bases, in that order; junction bases with no gene match: 2. This CDR3 spans 14 amino acids. CDR3 sequence reads: CAISGGTGDQPQHF. As DNA, the CDR3 is TGTGCCATCAGTGGGGGGACAGGGGATCAGCCCCAGCATTTT.

The chain employs TRBV4-1 and TRBJ2-7, with 7 positions matching TRBD2. Germline V gene lookup returns CDR1 MGHRA and CDR2 YSYEKL. The trim removed 1 base at V and 6 bases at J, leaving 6 bases unmatched. The CDR3 runs to 14 residues. The CDR3 coding sequence is TGCGCCAGCAGCCAAGGCGAGAGCGGGATCGAGCAGTACTTC. Residues: CASSQGESGIEQYF.

V and J are TRBV28 and TRBJ1-5; tentatively, D is TRBD1 (6 bases). V lost 5 bases and J 1 base, leaving 18 bases between the germline ends. This CDR3 region has 17 residues. Germline CDR1 reads MDHEN; CDR2 reads SYDVKM. As DNA, the CDR3 is TGTGCCAGCAGTCCCTTCGGGGGGCAAGTGAGCAATCAGCCCCAGCATTTT. This codes for CASSPFGGQVSNQPQHF.

This clone has only one observation. The V call is TRBV6-1, the J call TRBJ2-6; a weak D match, TRBD2 (6 bases). The length of the CDR3 is 13 residues. The germline CDR1 and CDR2 sequences are MNHNS and SASEGT. The germline V and J ends were trimmed by 7 bases and 12 bases, with 16 bases remaining between them. CDR3 protein: CASTSGLTTVLTF. CDR3 DNA sequence: TGTGCCAGCACCTCGGGACTGACGACCGTCCTGACTTTC.

The chain links TRBV28 to TRBJ2-7; the D gene is possibly TRBD2 (7 bases). This CDR3 spans 15 amino acids. Germline V CDR1 and CDR2: MDHEN, SYDVKM. With 2 bases removed from V and 6 bases from J, the gap between germline ends came to 17 bases. CDR3 sequence reads: CASSLRGRLAGEQYF. The DNA for the CDR3 is TGTGCCAGCAGTTTAAGGGGGAGACTAGCAGGCGAGCAGTACTTC.

This chain uses TRBV10-3 with TRBJ2-5; 8 nucleotides agree with TRBD1. This CDR3 spans 15 amino acids. V lost 1 base, J lost 1 base, and 2 bases stayed unmatched. Germline loops: CDR1 ENHRY, CDR2 SYGVKD. This CDR3 reads CAISEWTGPQETQYF. In nucleotides, the CDR3 is TGTGCCATCAGTGAGTGGACAGGGCCCCAAGAGACCCAGTACTTC.

The chain links TRBV19 to TRBJ2-5; 9 bases match TRBD1. Germline CDR1 is LNHDA and CDR2 is SQIVND (reference sequence). V shed 5 bases and J 5 bases; nucleotides not matched to a gene: 6. The CDR3 is 14 residues long. The CDR3 protein is CASSPWTGEETQYF. The DNA of the CDR3 is TGTGCCAGTAGTCCCTGGACAGGGGAGGAGACCCAGTACTTC. Combining the CDR3 with reference TRBV19 and TRBJ2-5 gives the whole variable domain DGGITQSPKYLFRKEGQNVTLSCEQNLNHDAMYWYRQDPGQGLRLIYYSQIVNDFQKGDIAEGYSVSREKKESFPLTVTSAQKNPTAFYLCASSPWTGEETQYFGPGTRLLVL.

The chain employs TRBV13 and TRBJ2-7; possibly TRBD2 for D (7 bases). Germline CDR1 reads PRHDT; CDR2 reads FYEKMQ (reference sequence). V was shortened by 7 bases and J by 5 bases, with 9 bases between the two germline ends. The CDR3 contains 11 residues. The CDR3 loop is CASTGGDEQYF. The CDR3 nucleotides are TGTGCCAGCACGGGGGGCGACGAGCAGTACTTC.

The chain employs TRBV19 and TRBJ2-7; no clear D gene. V was shortened by 5 bases and J by 1 base, with 15 bases between the two germline ends. The CDR3 consists of 15 residues. Germline lookup yields CDR1 LNHDA and CDR2 SQIVND (reference sequence). The CDR3 DNA sequence: TGTGCCAGTAGTTATCTCTTTTCCCATTCCTACGAGCAGTACTTC. Its translation: CASSYLFSHSYEQYF.

The chain couples TRBV5-1 to TRBJ1-2, with D perhaps matching TRBD1 (5 bases). The CDR3 loop spans 15 amino acids. CDR1 is SGHRS, CDR2 YFSETQ, per germline. Trimming stripped 1 base from V and 0 bases from J, with 10 bases between. The CDR3 nucleotides are TGCGCCAGCAGCTTGAGTTGGGGGGCTAACTATGGCTACACCTTC. Translated: CASSLSWGANYGYTF.

This chain uses TRBV9 with TRBJ2-2; possibly TRBD1 or TRBD2 for D (5 bases each). This CDR3 comprises 15 residues. The V gene lost 2 bases and the J gene lost 5 bases, with 13 bases spanning the gap. The germline V gene has CDR1 SGDLS and CDR2 YYNGEE. CDR3 in amino acids: CASSVRGGGTGELFF. CDR3 in DNA: TGTGCCAGCAGCGTTCGTGGGGGTGGTACCGGGGAGCTGTTTTTT.

The genes are TRBV5-1 and TRBJ2-7; D possibly corresponds to TRBD2 (6 bases). The V and J ends lost 4 bases and 0 bases respectively, with 17 bases between them. The germline V gene has CDR1 SGHRS and CDR2 YFSETQ. The CDR3 runs to 16 residues. The CDR3 reads CASSPQVVGSSYEQYF. The CDR3 bases are TGCGCCAGCAGCCCCCAGGTGGTCGGGAGCTCCTACGAGCAGTACTTC.